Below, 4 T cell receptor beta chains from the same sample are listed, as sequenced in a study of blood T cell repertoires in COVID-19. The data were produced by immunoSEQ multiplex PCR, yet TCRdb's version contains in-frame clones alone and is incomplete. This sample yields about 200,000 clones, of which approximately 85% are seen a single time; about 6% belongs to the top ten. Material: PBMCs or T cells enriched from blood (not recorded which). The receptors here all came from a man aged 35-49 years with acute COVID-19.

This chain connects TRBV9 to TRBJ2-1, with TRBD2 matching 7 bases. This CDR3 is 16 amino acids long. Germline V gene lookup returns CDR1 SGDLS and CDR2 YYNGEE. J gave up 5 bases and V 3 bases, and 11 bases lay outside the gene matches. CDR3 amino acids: CASSDVAGPGHNEQFF. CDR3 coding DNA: TGTGCCAGCAGCGACGTAGCGGGCCCAGGCCACAATGAGCAGTTCTTC.

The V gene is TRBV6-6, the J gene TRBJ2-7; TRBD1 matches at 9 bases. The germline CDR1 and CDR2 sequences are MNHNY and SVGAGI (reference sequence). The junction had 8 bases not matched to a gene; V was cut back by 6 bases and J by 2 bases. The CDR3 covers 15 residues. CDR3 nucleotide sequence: TGTGCCAGCAGACATGCCGGGACAGGGACCTACGAGCAGTACTTC. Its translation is CASRHAGTGTYEQYF.

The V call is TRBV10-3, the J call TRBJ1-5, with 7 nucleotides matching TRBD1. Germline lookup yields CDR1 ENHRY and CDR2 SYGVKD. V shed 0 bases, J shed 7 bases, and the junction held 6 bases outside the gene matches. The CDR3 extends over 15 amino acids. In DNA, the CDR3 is TGTGCCATCAGTGAGTCGACGACAGGGAAACAGCCCCAGCATTTT. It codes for CAISESTTGKQPQHF.

The DNA for the CDR3 is TGTGCCAGCAGTTTCTATTCCGGGGAGCTGTTTTTT. Its translation is CASSFYSGELFF. This chain uses TRBV12-3 or TRBV12-4 with TRBJ2-2; D call uncertain. Trimming removed 3 bases from V and 6 bases from J, with 5 bases in between. This CDR3 is built from 12 residues.